This T cell receptor beta chain is drawn from a study of shared clonotypes between healthy human individuals. Study background: The study used three CD4 naive, three CD4 memory, two CD8 naive and one CD8 memory plate per donor.

Only a few counts were recorded for this clone. Germline loops: CDR1 MDHEN, CDR2 SYDVKM. This CDR3 spans 15 amino acids. Trimming stripped 3 bases from V and 1 base from J, with 9 bases between. Assay execution took place at the deep level. Each subset's genomic DNA was shared equally among a number of immunoSEQ plates. In the original analysis: Junction-only sequences without quality scores were provided by ImmunoSEQ, so filtering was different. Clones were read by immunoSEQ multiplex PCR, and TCRdb kept only the in-frame ones, dropping some. The DNA gave D and trimming, while V, J and clone size come from that table. The sample includes 1,500,000 or so clones, around 97% of them seen just once.

The TCR was taken from a man aged 25-45 years in good health. The sample taken for sequencing was naive CD4+ T cells sorted from blood. Indicated subset: CD45RA+ positively selected. The chain carries TRBV28 and TRBJ2-2; D remains ambiguous. For the CDR3, the DNA is TGTGCCAGCAGTTTTCAGATTGGGAACACCGGGGAGCTGTTTTTT. Protein: CASSFQIGNTGELFF.